These 7 T cell receptor beta chains share one sample of origin, sequenced in a study of T cells in Graves' hyperthyroidism and ophthalmopathy. RNA transcripts yielded amplified TCR beta CDR3 regions. During a first-round RT-PCR of the TCR CDR3, the HTBI primer set was used. TCRdb passed the multiplex PCR reads through MiXCR, listing each CDR3 protein once. The sample contains roughly 360,000 distinct CDR3 sequences, roughly 13% of which appear only once. Material: blood. The origin of the receptors is a young man with Graves' hyperthyroidism that later progressed to Graves' ophthalmopathy.

This rearrangement joins TRBV6-5 to TRBJ2-5; perhaps TRBD2 as D (5 bases). The germline gives CDR1 MNHEY, CDR2 SVGAGI. The ends were cut back, 0 bases at V and 4 bases at J, with 9 bases in the middle. The CDR3 runs to 14 residues. CDR3 protein: CASSYSPGLETQYF. DNA for the CDR3: TGTGCCAGCAGTTACTCTCCAGGACTAGAGACCCAGTACTTC.

The sample holds many counts of this clonotype. The V call is TRBV6-1, the J call TRBJ1-5; D is possibly TRBD1 (6 bases). The CDR3 loop spans 16 amino acids. Trimming shortened V by 2 bases and J by 4 bases, and 15 bases separated the two germline ends. CDR1 and CDR2 (germline): MNHNS, SASEGT. The CDR3 loop is CASSESRGARNQPQHF. The DNA for the CDR3 is TGTGCCAGCAGTGAAAGTCGGGGGGCCAGAAATCAGCCCCAGCATTTT.

Ten or more counts support this clonotype. V and J are TRBV3-1 and TRBJ1-4, with D maybe TRBD1 (5 bases). V gave up 1 base and J gave up 4 bases, with 16 bases separating them. The germline gives CDR1 LGHDT, CDR2 YNNKEL (reference sequence). CDR3 length: 17 amino acids. This chain's CDR3 is CASSQALQGLGNEKLFF. CDR3 coding DNA: TGTGCCAGCAGCCAAGCCCTGCAGGGTCTTGGTAATGAAAAACTGTTTTTT.

This sequence joins TRBV18 and TRBJ1-3; D is ambiguous. Germline CDR1 reads KGHSH; CDR2 reads LQKENI. CDR3 length: 15 amino acids. V dropped 5 bases and J dropped 0 bases, with 11 bases sitting between them. In nucleotides, the CDR3 is TGTGCCAGCTCATCCGAGTCTAGCTCTGGAAACACCATATATTTT. It encodes CASSSESSSGNTIYF.

This clonotype was counted at least ten times. The genes are TRBV7-2 and TRBJ2-4, with D possibly being TRBD1 or TRBD2 (6 bases each). This CDR3 comprises 17 residues. Germline CDR1 and CDR2: SGHTA and FQGNSA. Between the trimmed V and J ends, which lost 5 bases and 1 base, there was a span of 18 bases. The DNA of the CDR3 is TGTGCCAGCAGCCCCGGGGGACGGAGGGGGGCCAAAAACATTCAGTACTTC. This translates into CASSPGGRRGAKNIQYF.

The CDR3: CASSQVFKAGTSGTDTQYF. The DNA of the CDR3 is TGTGCCAGCAGCCAAGTCTTCAAAGCCGGGACTAGCGGCACAGATACGCAGTATTTT. The rearrangement links TRBV4-2 to TRBJ2-3, with 10 positions matching TRBD2. After removal of 1 base from V and 1 base from J, the junction contained 11 bases not matched to a gene. The CDR3 has 19 residues. CDR1 is LGHNA and CDR2 is YNFKEQ in the germline V gene.

This clonotype has at least ten counts. The chain joins TRBV24-1 to TRBJ2-7; D may be TRBD1 (5 bases). This CDR3 contains 13 residues. Trimming shortened V by 2 bases and J by 4 bases, and 8 bases separated the two germline ends. Germline V gives CDR1 KGHDR, CDR2 SFDVKD. CDR3 nucleotides: TGTGCCACCAGTGATTGGCAGGGTTACGAGCAGTACTTC. It codes for CATSDWQGYEQYF.